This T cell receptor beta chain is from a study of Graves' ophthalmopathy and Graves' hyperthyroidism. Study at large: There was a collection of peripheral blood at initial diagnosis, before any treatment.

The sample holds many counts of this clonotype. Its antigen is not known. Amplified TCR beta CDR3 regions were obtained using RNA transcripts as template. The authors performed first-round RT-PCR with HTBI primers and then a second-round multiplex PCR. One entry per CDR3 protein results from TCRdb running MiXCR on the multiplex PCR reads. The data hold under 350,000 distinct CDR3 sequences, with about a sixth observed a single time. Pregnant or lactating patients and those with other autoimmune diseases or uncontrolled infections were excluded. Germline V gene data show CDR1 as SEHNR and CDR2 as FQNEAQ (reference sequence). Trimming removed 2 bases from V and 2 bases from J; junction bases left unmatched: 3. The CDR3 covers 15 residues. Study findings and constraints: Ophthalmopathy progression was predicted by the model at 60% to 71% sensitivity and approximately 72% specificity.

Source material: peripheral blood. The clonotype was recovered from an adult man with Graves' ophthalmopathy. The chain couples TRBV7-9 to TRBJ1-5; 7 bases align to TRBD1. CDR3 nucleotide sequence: TGTGCCAGCAGCTTACTAGGGGGCGGCAATCAGCCCCAGCATTTT. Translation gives CASSLLGGGNQPQHF.